This entry lists 27 T cell receptor beta chains sequenced from one sample in a study of shared clonotypes between healthy human individuals. Clones were read by immunoSEQ multiplex PCR, and TCRdb kept only the in-frame ones, dropping some. The table lists around 2,100,000 clones, about 95% of them singletons. Naive CD8 cells lacked CD45RO, underwent positive selection for CCR7 and left out terminally differentiated effector memory CD45RA+ cells. Sequencing input: naive CD8+ T cells sorted from blood. These TCRs come from a man younger than 30 in good health.

This rearrangement joins TRBV15 to TRBJ2-1, with 14 positions matching TRBD2. V shed 3 bases and J 7 bases; nucleotides not matched to a gene: 14. The V gene's germline CDR1 is LNHNV and CDR2 YYDKDF (reference sequence). This CDR3 has 19 amino acids. The CDR3 nucleotides are TGTGCCACCAGCAGTGAACCGGGACTAGCGGGGGTAGTGTGGAATGAGCAGTTCTTC. It codes for CATSSEPGLAGVVWNEQFF. The variable domain in full, completed from reference TRBV15 and TRBJ2-1, reads DAMVIQNPRYQVTQFGKPVTLSCSQTLNHNVMYWYQQKSSQAPKLLFHYYDKDFNNEADTPDNFQSRRPNTSFCFLDIRSPGLGDTAMYLCATSSEPGLAGVVWNEQFFGPGTRLTVL.

This rearrangement joins TRBV5-1 to TRBJ2-5; the D gene is possibly TRBD1 (5 bases). This CDR3 has 18 residues. Between the trimmed V and J ends, which lost 7 bases and 0 bases, there was a span of 25 bases. Germline lookup yields CDR1 SGHRS and CDR2 YFSETQ. The CDR3 loop reads CASQMEGARFLYQETQYF. The CDR3 nucleotides read TGCGCCAGCCAGATGGAAGGGGCCCGATTTTTGTACCAAGAGACCCAGTACTTC.

The chain combines TRBV28 with TRBJ2-7; D not resolved. CDR1 and CDR2 (germline): MDHEN, SYDVKM. Trimming took 3 bases from V and 6 from J, leaving 15 bases between them. The length of the CDR3 is 14 residues. DNA of the CDR3: TGTGCCAGCAGTTTGGGGAATCTCTTGGTCGAGCAGTACTTC. Protein sequence: CASSLGNLLVEQYF. The whole variable domain, remainder taken from reference TRBV28 and TRBJ2-7, is DVKVTQSSRYLVKRTGEKVFLECVQDMDHENMFWYRQDPGLGLRLIYFSYDVKMKEKGDIPEGYSVSREKKERFSLILESASTNQTSMYLCASSLGNLLVEQYFGPGTRLTVT.

The chain recombines TRBV6-4 with TRBJ2-7; D is possibly TRBD2 (10 bases). Germline V gene data show CDR1 as MRHNA and CDR2 as SNTAGT. The CDR3 contains 19 residues. Trimming cost V 10 bases and J 2 bases, with 33 bases left between them. CDR3 amino acids: CANAGGGQGSGRAPYEQYF. The CDR3 DNA reads TGTGCCAACGCCGGGGGGGGACAGGGAAGCGGGAGGGCCCCCTACGAGCAGTACTTC.

This clone was seen just once. CDR3 region: CASSYSTGGGNQPQHF. The CDR3 DNA reads as TGTGCCAGCAGTTACTCGACTGGCGGAGGCAATCAGCCCCAGCATTTT. The chain carries TRBV6-5 and TRBJ1-5, with D hard to call. Deletions cut 0 bases from V and 2 bases from J, with 11 bases between. Germline V gene sequence: CDR1 MNHEY, CDR2 SVGAGI. This CDR3 has 16 residues.

This clone has only one observation. This sample includes further DNA sequences coding for the same CDR3. The rearrangement uses TRBV2 and TRBJ2-7; 15 bases agree with TRBD2. Germline V gene lookup returns CDR1 SNHLY and CDR2 FYNNEI. This CDR3 region has 16 residues. The V gene end was trimmed by 3 bases and the J gene end by 1 base; junction bases not matched to a gene: 1. The CDR3 nucleotides read TGTGCCAGCAGTGAGGGACTAGCGGGAGGATCCTACGAGCAGTACTTC. This encodes CASSEGLAGGSYEQYF.

The chain has TRBV9 and TRBJ1-6; TRBD1 aligns across 10 bases. The ends lost 0 bases at V and 7 bases at J; junction bases unmatched: 7. CDR3 length equals 17 residues. Germline CDR1 is SGDLS and CDR2 is YYNGEE. CDR3 in DNA: TGTGCCAGCAGCGTAGATTCGGACAGGGGGTGGAATTCACCCCTCCACTTT. Protein sequence: CASSVDSDRGWNSPLHF.

This clone was found once. The rearrangement uses TRBV5-1 and TRBJ1-1; 11 nucleotides line up with TRBD1. The CDR3 covers 15 residues. V shed 3 bases, J shed 7 bases, and the junction held 8 bases outside the gene matches. Germline CDR1 SGHRS, CDR2 YFSETQ. CDR3 amino acids: CASSWIGTGGDEAFF. CDR3 DNA sequence: TGCGCCAGCAGCTGGATAGGGACAGGGGGTGATGAAGCTTTCTTT.

The V gene is TRBV4-3, the J gene TRBJ1-2, with a possible D match to TRBD1 (5 bases). The V end was cut by 3 bases, the J end by 5 bases, with 10 bases between. The CDR3 length is 13 residues. CDR1 is LGHNA, CDR2 YSLEER, per germline. This chain's CDR3 is CASSHLEGYGYTF. The CDR3 nucleotides read TGCGCCAGCAGCCACCTAGAGGGGTATGGCTACACCTTC.

This chain joins TRBV6-5 and TRBJ2-1, with no clear D. This CDR3 is built from 12 residues. V was clipped by 7 bases and J by 0 bases, with 4 bases between them. Germline V lookup: CDR1 MNHEY, CDR2 SVGAGI. The CDR3 spells CASTNSYNEQFF. DNA for the CDR3: TGTGCCAGCACTAACTCCTACAATGAGCAGTTCTTC.

The chain has TRBV30 and TRBJ2-7; perhaps TRBD1 as D (6 bases). The germline V gene has CDR1 GTSNPN and CDR2 SVGIG (reference sequence). V was pared by 3 bases and J by 4 bases, with 13 bases between. The CDR3 consists of 13 residues. The CDR3 region has the DNA TGTGCCTGGAGGGCAGGGGTACGGTACGAGCAGTACTTC. Translation: CAWRAGVRYEQYF.

This chain links TRBV14 with TRBJ2-6; 8 bases are a match to TRBD1. V lost 0 bases to trimming and J lost 0 bases; unmatched junction nucleotides: 7. The CDR3 has 19 amino acids. The germline CDR1 and CDR2 sequences are SGHDN and FVKESK. In nucleotides, the CDR3 is TGTGCCAGCAGCCAAGATTTATGGACAGGGTTCTCTGGGGCCAACGTCCTGACTTTC. Translation: CASSQDLWTGFSGANVLTF. Filled out from reference TRBV14 and TRBJ2-6, the complete variable domain reads EAGVTQFPSHSVIEKGQTVTLRCDPISGHDNLYWYRRVMGKEIKFLLHFVKESKQDESGMPNNRFLAERTGGTYSTLKVQPAELEDSGVYFCASSQDLWTGFSGANVLTFGAGSRLTVL.

This chain connects TRBV11-1 to TRBJ2-1; TRBD1 is a possible D gene (6 bases). Trimming cost V 5 bases and J 4 bases, with 15 bases left between them. The length of the CDR3 is 15 residues. CDR1 and CDR2 from the germline V gene are SGHAT and FQDESV (reference sequence). For the CDR3, the DNA is TGTGCCAGCAGCGTACCCCGGGACATATACAATGAGCAGTTCTTC. It codes for CASSVPRDIYNEQFF.

This clone was detected only once. The rearrangement joins TRBV14 to TRBJ2-2; D call uncertain. The CDR3 sequence is 13 residues long. CDR1 and CDR2 from the germline V gene are SGHDN and FVKESK. The V end was cut by 2 bases, the J end by 5 bases, with 6 bases between. The CDR3 DNA sequence: TGTGCCAGCAGCCAAACGCGAACCGGGGAGCTGTTTTTT. Encoded protein: CASSQTRTGELFF.

The V gene is TRBV11-2, the J gene TRBJ1-2; D possibly corresponds to TRBD1 (5 bases). CDR1 and CDR2 from the germline V gene are SGHAT and FQNNGV. V lost 1 base, J lost 7 bases, and 13 bases lay in between. This CDR3 has 14 residues. CDR3 protein: CASSLASDSAGYTF. The CDR3 DNA reads as TGTGCCAGCAGCTTAGCCTCCGACAGTGCTGGCTACACCTTC. Full variable domain (outside the CDR3, taken from reference TRBV11-2 and TRBJ1-2): EAGVAQSPRYKIIEKRQSVAFWCNPISGHATLYWYQQILGQGPKLLIQFQNNGVVDDSQLPKDRFSAERLKGVDSTLKIQPAKLEDSAVYLCASSLASDSAGYTFGSGTRLTVV.

The CDR3 loop is CASMGYTEAFF. Written as DNA, the CDR3 is TGTGCCAGCATGGGGTACACTGAAGCTTTCTTT. The chain joins TRBV27 to TRBJ1-1; D is uncertain. V lost 7 bases, J lost 3 bases, and 6 bases lay in between. This CDR3 spans 11 amino acids. CDR1 and CDR2 (germline): MNHEY, SMNVEV (reference sequence).

The J gene is TRBJ1-1, the V gene TRBV5-1, with TRBD1 matching over 7 bases. V dropped 2 bases and J dropped 1; count of bases not matched to a gene: 8. CDR3 length equals 16 residues. Germline-derived CDR1 and CDR2 are SGHRS and YFSETQ. The CDR3 DNA is TGCGCCAGCAGCTTCTTCCCACAGGGGTCGAACACTGAAGCTTTCTTT. It translates to CASSFFPQGSNTEAFF.

Concerning this clone: This same CDR3 is encoded by further DNA sequences in the sample. The rearrangement uses TRBV6-5 and TRBJ2-7; the D gene is possibly TRBD2 (6 bases). The V gene's germline CDR1 is MNHEY and CDR2 SVGAGI. The CDR3 length is 13 residues. Trimming took off 0 bases at V and 6 bases at J, with 9 bases between the two ends. The CDR3 DNA reads TGTGCCAGCAGTTACTCGGAGGGGTCCGAGCAGTACTTC. Amino acids: CASSYSEGSEQYF.

The rearrangement links TRBV2 to TRBJ2-7; D is undetermined. There are 14 residues in the CDR3. The V and J ends lost 5 bases and 2 bases respectively, with 13 bases between them. Germline CDR1 and CDR2: SNHLY and FYNNEI. In nucleotides, the CDR3 is TGTGCCAGCAGTAGAGAAGACGTAACCTACGAGCAGTACTTC. It encodes CASSREDVTYEQYF.

The chain couples TRBV2 to TRBJ1-2; perhaps TRBD1 as D (6 bases). The CDR3 spans 15 residues. Trimming shortened V by 7 bases and J by 4 bases, and 19 bases separated the two germline ends. The germline V gene has CDR1 SNHLY and CDR2 FYNNEI. CDR3 nucleotides: TGTGCCAGCAAGGGCGCAGGGGCCAACGTCTATGGCTACACCTTC. Its protein is CASKGAGANVYGYTF.

The rearrangement uses TRBV11-3 and TRBJ2-5; D possibly corresponds to TRBD2 (6 bases). Trimming stripped 3 bases from V and 0 bases from J, with 11 bases between. This CDR3 is 15 amino acids long. The V gene's germline CDR1 is SGHNT and CDR2 YENEEA. The CDR3 sequence: CASSFGGLYQETQYF. The CDR3 nucleotides read TGTGCCAGCAGCTTTGGGGGGTTGTACCAAGAGACCCAGTACTTC.

V gene TRBV11-2 combines with J gene TRBJ2-7; D is unresolved. Between the trimmed V and J ends, which lost 1 base and 5 bases, there was a span of 15 bases. Germline V gene lookup returns CDR1 SGHAT and CDR2 FQNNGV. This CDR3 spans 15 amino acids. The CDR3 DNA reads as TGTGCCAGCAGCTTAGGGGCTAGTGATATGGACGAGCAGTACTTC. Its protein is CASSLGASDMDEQYF.

The chain recombines TRBV4-3 with TRBJ2-1; 9 bases are a match to TRBD2. This CDR3 spans 16 amino acids. Germline V gives CDR1 LGHNA, CDR2 YSLEER. The trim removed 1 base at V and 5 bases at J, leaving 6 bases unmatched. The CDR3 DNA sequence: TGCGCCAGCAGCCAAGTTTGGACTAGCGAAGACAATGAGCAGTTCTTC. It specifies CASSQVWTSEDNEQFF.

The V and J genes are TRBV2 and TRBJ2-7, with D perhaps TRBD2 (6 bases). Deletions cut 3 bases from V and 3 bases from J, with 12 bases between. CDR1 SNHLY and CDR2 FYNNEI come from the germline V gene. The CDR3 sequence is 14 residues long. DNA of the CDR3: TGTGCCAGCAGTGAGGGCGGGGCCCTCTACGAGCAGTACTTC. Residues: CASSEGGALYEQYF.

A word on this clone: Other DNA sequences of this sample code for an identical CDR3. The gene calls are TRBV4-1 and TRBJ1-5; D gene ambiguous. Trimming cost V 1 base and J 3 bases, with 7 bases left between them. Germline V gene sequence: CDR1 MGHRA, CDR2 YSYEKL. The CDR3 runs 14 residues. The DNA for the CDR3 is TGCGCCAGCAGCCAAGTCGGCTCCAATCAGCCCCAGCATTTT. This encodes CASSQVGSNQPQHF.

CDR3 loop: CASSVGGRSSGETQYF. The CDR3, as DNA: TGTGCCAGCAGCGTTGGAGGAAGGTCGAGCGGGGAGACCCAGTACTTC. This rearrangement joins TRBV9 to TRBJ2-5; D is possibly TRBD2 (6 bases). The germline gives CDR1 SGDLS, CDR2 YYNGEE. The V end was cut by 2 bases, the J end by 5 bases, with 19 bases between. The CDR3 length is 16 residues.

The chain couples TRBV4-3 to TRBJ2-7; D may be TRBD2 (5 bases). Trimming left V 5 bases short and J 2 bases short, with 16 bases between. The CDR3 contains 15 residues. Germline CDR1 reads LGHNA; CDR2 reads YSLEER. CDR3 bases: TGCGCCAGCAGCGAAACGATAACCGGGGCCTACGAGCAGTACTTC. This codes for CASSETITGAYEQYF.